A selection of T cell receptor beta chains follows, all from one sample in a study of T cell changes during pregnancy in multiple sclerosis. Libraries were prepared by immunoSEQ multiplex PCR; TCRdb keeps only in-frame clonotypes and omits some of them. The data contain more than 80,000 clones, around 90% of them singletons. The sequenced sample was peripheral blood, obtained in the first trimester of pregnancy. Receptor source: a female donor with multiple sclerosis, enrolled in a pregnancy study. Each CDR3 is given without its conserved first and last residue. The order of the fields is V gene, J gene, CDR3 protein.

TRBV15	TRBJ2-7	ATRDRLSYEQY
TRBV18	TRBJ2-7	ASSSTGTYEQY
TRBV10-3	TRBJ2-5	AIRGDGTGFQETQY
TRBV5-1	TRBJ2-1	ASSLDALPPNNEQF
TRBV12-5	TRBJ2-7	ASGGANSYEQY
TRBV4-3	TRBJ1-1	ASSLKGWAGGNTEAF
TRBV19	TRBJ2-1	ASSIGGVAGLRENEQF
TRBV2	TRBJ2-2	ASSLGQGTNTGELF
TRBV9	TRBJ2-6	ASSVVSGANVLT
TRBV5-8	TRBJ2-5	ASSLGGRFQETQY
TRBV11-2	TRBJ2-7	ASSPLAGSSHEQY
TRBV7-8	TRBJ2-4	ASSLRGPKNIQY
TRBV5-4	TRBJ2-5	ASREGTQETQY
TRBV28	TRBJ2-2	ASRSGGADSGELF
TRBV18	TRBJ1-2	ASSPGTGGMGGYT
TRBV6-5	TRBJ2-7	ASRPGGTGTYEQY
TRBV7-9	TRBJ2-4	ASSLGAGTGEFIQY
TRBV27	TRBJ1-2	ASSLHRTNYGYT
TRBV18	TRBJ2-7	ASSLGQDVNEQY
TRBV19	TRBJ1-1	ASSSTGQTVRNTEDY
TRBV21-1	TRBJ1-2	ASSKVRDGYT
TRBV5-1	TRBJ1-2	ASSPDSNYGYT
TRBV10-3	TRBJ2-1	AISGQTSGNNEQF
TRBV27	TRBJ1-1	ASSSGSFKAEAF
TRBV5-6	TRBJ2-5	ASSLVGTGGETQY
TRBV25-1	TRBJ1-1	ASIDPLGGITEAF
TRBV27	TRBJ2-7	ASSLGGAPSYEQY
TRBV5-1	TRBJ2-5	ASSLGERGVPETQY
TRBV6-5	TRBJ2-5	ASAPGQGLVKTQY
TRBV27	TRBJ1-5	ASSTGAAGNQPQH
TRBV19	TRBJ1-1	ASSIRWSTEAF
TRBV14	TRBJ2-7	ASSDRRYPYEQY